These 32 T cell receptor beta chains were sequenced from one sample in a study of blood T cell repertoires in COVID-19. Assay used: immunoSEQ multiplex PCR; TCRdb lists only in-frame clones, some missing. The sample shows around 400,000 clones, approximately 90% of them seen only once. Specimen: PBMCs or T cells enriched from blood (not recorded which). These receptors originate from a woman aged 40 to 50 who had been exposed to COVID-19.

CDR3 in DNA: TGTGCCAGTAGTTCCAGGGGCAAGGGCAATCAGCCCCAGCATTTT. Protein: CASSSRGKGNQPQHF. The chain employs TRBV19 and TRBJ1-5; D may be TRBD1 (6 bases). The CDR3 runs 15 residues. Germline lookup yields CDR1 LNHDA and CDR2 SQIVND (reference sequence). V lost 5 bases, J lost 2 bases, and 13 bases lay in between.

The V and J genes are TRBV5-1 and TRBJ1-1; weak D call: TRBD1 (5 bases). V was trimmed by 0 bases and J by 0 bases, leaving 9 bases between them. This CDR3 spans 15 amino acids. Germline CDR1 and CDR2: SGHRS and YFSETQ. The CDR3 DNA follows: TGCGCCAGCAGCTTGGGGAGGGGTATGAACACTGAAGCTTTCTTT. This translates into CASSLGRGMNTEAFF.

This chain links TRBV7-3 with TRBJ2-2; 11 nucleotides align to TRBD1. The CDR3 covers 16 residues. The trim removed 4 bases at V and 2 bases at J, leaving 3 bases unmatched. Germline-derived CDR1 and CDR2 are SGHTA and FQGTGA. The DNA of the CDR3 is TGTGCCAGCAGCTCGGGACAGGGGGTAAACACCGGGGAGCTGTTTTTT. Its protein product is CASSSGQGVNTGELFF.

The chain recombines TRBV3-1 (or the pseudogene TRBV3-2) with TRBJ1-4; 8 positions agree with TRBD1. Trimming removed 4 bases from V and 7 bases from J; junction bases left unmatched: 5. Germline values: CDR1 LGHDT, CDR2 YNNKEL (reference sequence). The CDR3 has 14 residues. The CDR3 DNA sequence: TGTGCCAGCAGCCCTTGGCAGGGGGCTGAAAAACTGTTTTTT. Encoded protein: CASSPWQGAEKLFF.

This sequence joins TRBV5-5 and TRBJ1-2, with D maybe TRBD1 (5 bases). The CDR3 totals 14 residues. Between the trimmed V and J ends, which lost 4 bases and 7 bases, there was a span of 17 bases. The V gene's germline CDR1 is SGHKS and CDR2 YYEKEE (reference sequence). The CDR3 sequence is CASSRTGDQGGYTF. The CDR3 coding sequence is TGTGCCAGCAGCCGCACAGGAGATCAGGGTGGCTACACCTTC.

CDR3 coding DNA: TGTGCCACCAGCAGAGTGGGCGAAAAACTGTTTTTT. It yields the protein CATSRVGEKLFF. V usage is TRBV15 and J usage is TRBJ1-4; no definite D call. The CDR3 runs to 12 residues. The germline V gene encodes CDR1 LNHNV and CDR2 YYDKDF (reference sequence). Trimming cost V 1 base and J 8 bases, with 5 bases left between them.

This clone was detected only once. This chain links TRBV28 with TRBJ1-2, with a possible D match to TRBD1 (6 bases). This CDR3 is built from 15 residues. V was trimmed by 5 bases and J by 3 bases, leaving 16 bases between them. Germline assignment: CDR1 MDHEN and CDR2 SYDVKM. CDR3 region: CASSIGMAGDYGYTF. In DNA form, the CDR3 reads TGTGCCAGCAGTATCGGAATGGCAGGGGACTATGGCTACACCTTC.

The chain recombines TRBV9 with TRBJ2-1; D unclear. Germline values: CDR1 SGDLS, CDR2 YYNGEE. The CDR3 is 16 amino acids. V was shortened by 0 bases and J by 0 bases, with 10 bases between the two germline ends. The CDR3 sequence is CASSVGSISSYNEQFF. The CDR3 DNA reads TGTGCCAGCAGCGTAGGCTCGATTAGCTCCTACAATGAGCAGTTCTTC.

The sample holds a few counts of this clone. This chain connects TRBV5-1 to TRBJ2-5; TRBD2 is a possible D gene (5 bases). The germline CDR1 and CDR2 sequences are SGHRS and YFSETQ. Trimming took off 0 bases at V and 0 bases at J, with 12 bases between the two ends. This CDR3 spans 16 amino acids. The CDR3 sequence: CASSLAFAGNQETQYF. The CDR3 bases are TGCGCCAGCAGCTTGGCTTTTGCCGGGAACCAAGAGACCCAGTACTTC. The full variable domain, completed using reference TRBV5-1 and TRBJ2-5, is KAGVTQTPRYLIKTRGQQVTLSCSPISGHRSVSWYQQTPGQGLQFLFEYFSETQRNKGNFPGRFSGRQFSNSRSEMNVSTLELGDSALYLCASSLAFAGNQETQYFGPGTRLLVL.

This chain uses TRBV7-2 with TRBJ1-2, with no clear D. CDR1 is SGHTA and CDR2 is FQGNSA in the germline V gene. Trimming took 5 bases from V and 8 from J, leaving 21 bases between them. CDR3 length: 15 residues. CDR3 in DNA: TGTGCCAGCAGCCATTTCGGCGCGTCAGGTGGAGGCTACACCTTC. Its protein product is CASSHFGASGGGYTF. The variable domain in full, completed from reference TRBV7-2 and TRBJ1-2, reads GAGVSQSPSNKVTEKGKDVELRCDPISGHTALYWYRQSLGQGLEFLIYFQGNSAPDKSGLPSDRFSAERTGGSVSTLTIQRTQQEDSAVYLCASSHFGASGGGYTFGSGTRLTVV.

This clone occurred a few times. The genes are TRBV2 and TRBJ2-7; tentatively, D is TRBD1 (5 bases). This CDR3 comprises 13 residues. Germline assignment: CDR1 SNHLY and CDR2 FYNNEI. The germline V and J ends were trimmed by 3 bases and 3 bases, with 9 bases remaining between them. CDR3 nucleotide sequence: TGTGCCAGCAGTGAGTCCAGGGACTACGAGCAGTACTTC. It yields the protein CASSESRDYEQYF.

The rearrangement uses TRBV10-1 and TRBJ1-2; 9 bases align to TRBD1. Germline V gene sequence: CDR1 WNHNN, CDR2 SYGVQD (reference sequence). J lost 6 bases, V lost 6 bases, and 5 bases had no gene match. The CDR3 consists of 13 residues. The CDR3 protein is CASSWDREHGYTF. CDR3 sequence (DNA): TGCGCCAGCAGCTGGGACAGGGAGCATGGCTACACCTTC.

V usage is TRBV6-2 or TRBV6-3 and J usage is TRBJ2-1, with a weak D call TRBD1 (5 bases). This CDR3 is built from 14 residues. The V gene's germline CDR1 is MNHEY and CDR2 SVGEGT. V lost 5 bases and J lost 5, with 13 bases in between. CDR3 in DNA: TGTGCCAGCAGTCAGCTAGGGGTACACAATGAGCAGTTCTTC. It specifies CASSQLGVHNEQFF.

The V and J genes are TRBV20-1 and TRBJ1-1; D gene ambiguous. V shed 1 base and J shed 5 bases, with 5 bases lying between them. This CDR3 spans 11 amino acids. Germline V gene sequence: CDR1 DFQATT, CDR2 SNEGSKA (reference sequence). CDR3 protein: CSARVRTEAFF. The CDR3 DNA sequence: TGCAGTGCTAGAGTTCGTACTGAAGCTTTCTTT.

This chain uses TRBV4-2 with TRBJ2-7; TRBD2 is a possible D gene (6 bases). V was clipped by 0 bases and J by 4 bases, with 16 bases between them. There are 16 residues in the CDR3. Germline V gene lookup returns CDR1 LGHNA and CDR2 YNFKEQ. The CDR3 sequence: CASSQDGGAEGYEQYF. For the CDR3, the DNA is TGTGCCAGCAGCCAAGATGGGGGAGCGGAGGGATACGAGCAGTACTTC.

The chain uses TRBV15 and TRBJ1-6; no clear D gene. There are 14 residues in the CDR3. Germline V gene sequence: CDR1 LNHNV, CDR2 YYDKDF (reference sequence). V lost 3 bases and J lost 6, with 9 bases in between. Here the CDR3 DNA reads TGTGCCACCAGCAGTGCAGGATTTAATTCACCCCTCCACTTT. This encodes CATSSAGFNSPLHF.

Only one count was recorded for this clone. The chain is built from TRBV5-4 and TRBJ2-7; TRBD1 agrees at 8 bases. Germline-derived CDR1 and CDR2 are SGHNT and YYREEE (reference sequence). Germline trimming cut 4 bases from V and 3 bases from J; bases unmatched to any gene: 9. CDR3 length: 15 amino acids. The CDR3 protein is CASSPYHRGDYEQYF. The CDR3 bases are TGTGCCAGCAGCCCGTATCACAGGGGGGACTACGAGCAGTACTTC.

This rearrangement joins TRBV7-9 to TRBJ1-4; no clear D. The CDR3 consists of 14 residues. With 3 bases removed from V and 0 bases from J, the gap between germline ends came to 5 bases. In germline, CDR1 is SEHNR, CDR2 FQNEAQ (reference sequence). CDR3 in amino acids: CASSLFATNEKLFF. DNA of the CDR3: TGTGCCAGCAGCTTGTTCGCAACTAATGAAAAACTGTTTTTT.

The chain employs TRBV7-9 and TRBJ1-2; perhaps TRBD1 as D (5 bases). Trimming removed 8 bases at V and 6 bases at J, with 19 bases between. This CDR3 contains 14 residues. Germline loops: CDR1 SEHNR, CDR2 FQNEAQ (reference sequence). The CDR3 region has the DNA TGTGCCAGCGGTTTGGGGCAGAACCTCCATGGCTACACCTTC. This sequence encodes CASGLGQNLHGYTF.

The count of this clone is one. The chain uses TRBV27 and TRBJ1-1, with 7 bases lining up with TRBD1. The CDR3 runs to 13 residues. V dropped 7 bases and J dropped 1; count of bases not matched to a gene: 3. Germline V CDR1 and CDR2: MNHEY, SMNVEV (reference sequence). The CDR3 DNA sequence: TGTGCCAGCAAGGACAGGCGGAACACTGAAGCTTTCTTT. This translates into CASKDRRNTEAFF.

The V gene is TRBV5-1, the J gene TRBJ1-1, with a tentative D call TRBD1 (5 bases). V lost 0 bases to trimming and J lost 7 bases, with 16 bases between them. The CDR3 totals 15 residues. The germline V gene has CDR1 SGHRS and CDR2 YFSETQ. CDR3 protein: CASSLGAGPVVEAFF. The CDR3 region has the DNA TGCGCCAGCAGCTTGGGGGCAGGGCCGGTAGTTGAAGCTTTCTTT.

The chain links TRBV3-1 (or the pseudogene TRBV3-2) to TRBJ1-2, with TRBD1 matching 7 bases. The CDR3 is 16 residues long. The trim removed 4 bases at V and 4 bases at J, leaving 12 bases unmatched. CDR1 and CDR2 (germline): LGHDT, YNNKEL (reference sequence). CDR3 sequence (DNA): TGTGCCAGCAGCCCCTTGGGGAAGGGGGCCGGCTATGGCTACACCTTC. The encoded protein is CASSPLGKGAGYGYTF.

The chain combines TRBV7-9 with TRBJ1-2, with a possible D match to TRBD1 (6 bases). Germline V gives CDR1 SEHNR, CDR2 FQNEAQ (reference sequence). Trimming stripped 5 bases from V and 4 bases from J, with 11 bases between. The CDR3 loop spans 13 amino acids. This CDR3 is CASSVQGGYGYTF. In DNA form, the CDR3 reads TGTGCCAGCAGCGTACAGGGCGGCTATGGCTACACCTTC.

This clone was recorded once. J is TRBJ2-3 and V is TRBV4-1; TRBD2 matches at 11 bases. This CDR3 spans 15 amino acids. In germline, CDR1 is MGHRA, CDR2 YSYEKL. Germline trimming cut 2 bases from V and 4 bases from J; bases unmatched to any gene: 2. CDR3 nucleotides: TGCGCCAGCAGCCAACTGGGACTAGCGGCAGATACGCAGTATTTT. As protein: CASSQLGLAADTQYF.

The chain uses TRBV7-6 and TRBJ2-1; 11 bases are a match to TRBD2. This CDR3 region has 17 residues. The trim removed 2 bases at V and 7 bases at J, leaving 10 bases unmatched. From germline, CDR1 is SGHVS and CDR2 FNYEAQ. The CDR3 DNA reads as TGTGCCAGCAGCTTACGATTGGGACTAGCGGCATCAAATGAGCAGTTCTTC. Translation gives CASSLRLGLAASNEQFF.

This clone is a singleton in its sample. The chain uses TRBV6-5 and TRBJ2-7; D possibly corresponds to TRBD1 (5 bases). V lost 4 bases and J lost 0, with 10 bases in between. This CDR3 has 14 residues. Germline CDR1 MNHEY, CDR2 SVGAGI. This CDR3 is CASSFDRSSYEQYF. The CDR3 coding sequence is TGTGCCAGCAGTTTCGACAGAAGCTCCTACGAGCAGTACTTC.

The rearrangement uses TRBV5-6 and TRBJ2-7; D might be TRBD1 (5 bases). V lost 2 bases, J lost 7 bases, and 13 bases lay in between. CDR3 length: 13 amino acids. CDR1 and CDR2 (germline): SGHDT, YYEEEE. Here the CDR3 reads CASSFGSNREQYF. DNA for the CDR3: TGTGCCAGCAGCTTTGGGTCTAACAGGGAGCAGTACTTC. The full variable domain, rest sourced from reference TRBV5-6 and TRBJ2-7, is DAGVTQSPTHLIKTRGQQVTLRCSPKSGHDTVSWYQQALGQGPQFIFQYYEEEERQRGNFPDRFSGHQFPNYSSELNVNALLLGDSALYLCASSFGSNREQYFGPGTRLTVT.

In its sample, this clone was seen once. The chain uses TRBV7-2 and TRBJ2-3, with 10 bases identical to TRBD2. This CDR3 contains 17 residues. Germline V gives CDR1 SGHTA, CDR2 FQGNSA. J lost 4 bases, V lost 3 bases, and 10 bases had no gene match. The CDR3 sequence: CASSFSSGRGASDTQYF. The CDR3 DNA reads TGTGCCAGCAGCTTTTCTAGCGGGAGAGGGGCGTCAGATACGCAGTATTTT.

The genes are TRBV19 and TRBJ2-7; tentative D call: TRBD1 (5 bases). Per the germline V gene, CDR1 is LNHDA and CDR2 is SQIVND (reference sequence). The length of the CDR3 is 16 residues. V gave up 5 bases and J gave up 0 bases, with 17 bases separating them. In DNA form, the CDR3 reads TGTGCCAGTAGTCCAGGGATGACTCCACCCTCCTACGAGCAGTACTTC. It yields the protein CASSPGMTPPSYEQYF.

The chain couples TRBV5-1 to TRBJ2-1, with a possible D match to TRBD2 (5 bases). The CDR3 covers 14 residues. Germline V gene lookup returns CDR1 SGHRS and CDR2 YFSETQ. V lost 4 bases and J lost 7, with 15 bases in between. The CDR3: CASSASGHWNEQFF. In DNA form, the CDR3 reads TGCGCCAGCAGCGCAAGCGGCCACTGGAATGAGCAGTTCTTC.

This clone was counted a single time. The chain has TRBV10-3 and TRBJ2-5, with 7 nucleotides matching TRBD2. The CDR3 contains 15 residues. Trimming took 1 base from V and 5 from J; bases not matched to a gene: 7. Germline lookup yields CDR1 ENHRY and CDR2 SYGVKD. For the CDR3, the DNA is TGTGCCATCAGTGAGTTCGCGGCTAGCGGTGAGACCCAGTACTTC. This gives the protein CAISEFAASGETQYF.

The rearrangement links TRBV3-1 (or the pseudogene TRBV3-2) to TRBJ1-6, with a weak D call TRBD1 (6 bases). The V gene's germline CDR1 is LGHDT and CDR2 YNNKEL (reference sequence). V was cut by 0 bases and J by 10 bases, with 16 bases left in between. The CDR3 spans 16 residues. The CDR3 sequence is CASSQDGTGFRSPLHF. CDR3 DNA: TGTGCCAGCAGCCAAGATGGAACAGGGTTCCGATCACCCCTCCACTTT.